Each of the 30 T cell receptor beta chains below was sequenced from the same sample in a study of cytomegalovirus exposure and HLA in healthy donors. With 60 Vbeta and 13 Jbeta primers, the PCR was carried out. Method: immunoSEQ multiplex PCR; TCRdb's copy keeps in-frame clones and lacks some. The sample has a few hundred thousand clones, 60% to 80% seen once; the top ten hold around 2%. The specimen sequenced was PBMCs. These TCRs come from a man younger than 35 in good health and CMV-seronegative.

The chain has TRBV27 and TRBJ1-1; 8 bases are a match to TRBD1. Germline CDR1 reads MNHEY; CDR2 reads SMNVEV (reference sequence). CDR3 length: 13 residues. The J segment lost 5 bases and the V segment lost 2 bases, leaving 1 base of the junction unmatched. The CDR3 sequence is CASSLNRGTEAFF. CDR3 in DNA: TGTGCCAGCAGTTTAAACAGGGGGACTGAAGCTTTCTTT.

The chain has TRBV28 and TRBJ1-5; 8 nucleotides match TRBD1. V shed 4 bases and J 2 bases; nucleotides not matched to a gene: 7. CDR3 size: 16 residues. Germline lookup yields CDR1 MDHEN and CDR2 SYDVKM. CDR3 in DNA: TGTGCCAGCAGTTCTCGACAGGGGAGGGGCAATCAGCCCCAGCATTTT. Protein product: CASSSRQGRGNQPQHF.

The chain employs TRBV11-2 and TRBJ2-3; tentative D call: TRBD1 (6 bases). This CDR3 spans 13 amino acids. CDR1 SGHAT and CDR2 FQNNGV come from the germline V gene. The germline V and J ends were trimmed by 7 bases and 3 bases, with 11 bases remaining between them. The CDR3 is CASTPQGTDTQYF. CDR3 nucleotide sequence: TGTGCCAGCACACCTCAGGGGACAGATACGCAGTATTTT.

The CDR3 bases are TGTGCCAGCCTAGCAGGGGGCCGGGATGAAAAACTGTTTTTT. The encoded protein is CASLAGGRDEKLFF. The rearrangement joins TRBV11-2 to TRBJ1-4; 8 bases agree with TRBD1. Germline CDR1 reads SGHAT; CDR2 reads FQNNGV. The J segment lost 6 bases and the V segment lost 8 bases, leaving 8 bases of the junction unmatched. This CDR3 has 14 residues.

In its sample, this clone was seen a few times. This chain joins TRBV5-1 and TRBJ2-7; D call uncertain. Trimming took 4 bases from V and 5 from J, leaving 16 bases between them. Germline assignment: CDR1 SGHRS and CDR2 YFSETQ. This CDR3 region has 14 residues. The CDR3 DNA sequence: TGCGCCAGCAGCCCGAGTCCGGGTTCGGACGAGCAGTACTTC. Its protein product is CASSPSPGSDEQYF.

The V call is TRBV28, the J call TRBJ2-7; TRBD1 agrees at 7 bases. V lost 6 bases, J lost 3 bases, and 8 bases stayed unmatched. Per the germline V gene, CDR1 is MDHEN and CDR2 is SYDVKM. There are 14 residues in the CDR3. CDR3 sequence: CASRTGADNYEQYF. CDR3 nucleotide sequence: TGTGCCAGCAGAACAGGGGCGGATAACTACGAGCAGTACTTC.

J is TRBJ2-7 and V is TRBV7-9; 7 bases map to TRBD1. The V and J ends lost 5 bases and 2 bases, in that order; junction bases with no gene match: 9. Per the germline V gene, CDR1 is SEHNR and CDR2 is FQNEAQ (reference sequence). The CDR3 runs 15 residues. The CDR3 reads CASSHRLDRTYEQYF. The CDR3 bases are TGTGCCAGCAGCCATCGGCTGGACAGGACCTACGAGCAGTACTTC.

V and J are TRBV19 and TRBJ1-3, with TRBD1 matching 8 bases. Trimming at V came to 7 bases and at J to 4 bases, leaving 15 bases not matched to a gene. The CDR3 runs 17 residues. CDR1 and CDR2 from the germline V gene are LNHDA and SQIVND (reference sequence). The CDR3 sequence: CASTPGRGRIAGNTIYF. The CDR3 region has the DNA TGTGCCAGTACCCCGGGCAGGGGGCGAATTGCCGGAAACACCATATATTTT.

V usage is TRBV6-1 and J usage is TRBJ1-2; 10 positions match TRBD1. Germline V gene data show CDR1 as MNHNS and CDR2 as SASEGT. This CDR3 region has 16 residues. Trimming at V came to 2 bases and at J to 3 bases, leaving 6 bases not matched to a gene. This CDR3 is CASSESRGTGDYGYTF. In nucleotides, the CDR3 is TGTGCCAGCAGTGAAAGTAGGGGGACAGGGGACTATGGCTACACCTTC.

The chain links TRBV7-9 to TRBJ2-2, with 11 bases that match TRBD2. The CDR3 is 16 amino acids. After removal of 4 bases from V and 4 bases from J, the junction contained 5 bases not matched to a gene. Germline V gene sequence: CDR1 SEHNR, CDR2 FQNEAQ (reference sequence). DNA of the CDR3: TGTGCCAGCAGCTCGGGACTAGCGGTAATCACCGGGGAGCTGTTTTTT. It is translated as CASSSGLAVITGELFF. The full variable domain, its missing parts supplied by reference TRBV7-9 and TRBJ2-2, is DTGVSQNPRHKITKRGQNVTFRCDPISEHNRLYWYRQTLGQGPEFLTYFQNEAQLEKSRLLSDRFSAERPKGSFSTLEIQRTEQGDSAMYLCASSSGLAVITGELFFGEGSRLTVL.

The chain is built from TRBV6-6 and TRBJ2-4, with TRBD1 identical over 8 bases. This CDR3 region has 12 residues. From germline, CDR1 is MNHNY and CDR2 SVGAGI (reference sequence). Losses at the gene ends were 5 bases for V and 9 bases for J; bases not matched to a gene: 3. The CDR3 is CASSDRGGIQYF. DNA for the CDR3: TGTGCCAGCAGTGACAGGGGAGGCATTCAGTACTTC.

V is TRBV30 and J is TRBJ2-6; D unresolved. The CDR3 extends over 17 amino acids. The V gene lost 0 bases and the J gene lost 2 bases, with 14 bases spanning the gap. Germline CDR1 GTSNPN, CDR2 SVGIG (reference sequence). The CDR3 sequence: CAWSVLRPITGANVLTF. CDR3 nucleotide sequence: TGTGCCTGGAGTGTACTCAGGCCTATTACTGGGGCCAACGTCCTGACTTTC.

This clone was observed once. This CDR3 reads CASSSVWGPGKETQYF. The CDR3 DNA is TGTGCCAGCAGCTCTGTCTGGGGGCCAGGAAAAGAGACCCAGTACTTC. The V gene is TRBV5-6, the J gene TRBJ2-5; D may be TRBD1 (6 bases). The CDR3 runs 16 residues. Germline CDR1 is SGHDT and CDR2 is YYEEEE. The V gene lost 3 bases and the J gene lost 3 bases, with 18 bases spanning the gap.

The rearrangement links TRBV7-9 to TRBJ2-7; 7 bases are shared with TRBD2. CDR3 size: 17 residues. CDR1 and CDR2 (germline): SEHNR, FQNEAQ (reference sequence). J lost 0 bases, V lost 2 bases, and 10 bases had no gene match. CDR3 region: CASSLPSGASGSYEQYF. CDR3 DNA: TGTGCCAGCAGCTTACCCTCTGGCGCTAGCGGCTCCTACGAGCAGTACTTC.

The rearrangement joins TRBV30 to TRBJ1-1, with 7 positions matching TRBD1. V gave up 4 bases and J gave up 4 bases; unmatched junction bases: 6. Germline values: CDR1 GTSNPN, CDR2 SVGIG (reference sequence). This CDR3 contains 13 residues. CDR3 nucleotides: TGTGCCTGGATAAACAGGGGCAGCACTGAAGCTTTCTTT. As protein: CAWINRGSTEAFF.

The chain links TRBV6-5 to TRBJ2-1; D possibly corresponds to TRBD2 (5 bases). The ends were cut back, 2 bases at V and 0 bases at J, with 11 bases in the middle. Germline CDR1 reads MNHEY; CDR2 reads SVGAGI. This CDR3 is built from 16 residues. CDR3 in amino acids: CASSYRSASSYNEQFF. CDR3 nucleotide sequence: TGTGCCAGCAGTTACCGTAGCGCTAGCTCCTACAATGAGCAGTTCTTC.

The rearrangement joins TRBV15 to TRBJ2-1; 10 bases agree with TRBD2. V lost 3 bases, J lost 10 bases, and 12 bases stayed unmatched. Germline V CDR1 and CDR2: LNHNV, YYDKDF (reference sequence). The CDR3 spans 16 residues. The CDR3 is CATSSPGTSEYYEQFF. The CDR3 DNA reads TGTGCCACCAGCAGCCCCGGGACTAGCGAATACTACGAGCAGTTCTTC.

This clone was observed a handful of times. The chain joins TRBV15 to TRBJ1-3; no firm D call. CDR1 LNHNV and CDR2 YYDKDF come from the germline V gene (reference sequence). Trimming cost V 1 base and J 0 bases, with 4 bases left between them. The CDR3 is made up of 14 amino acids. In DNA, the CDR3 is TGTGCCACCAGCAGAGCGCGCTCTGGAAACACCATATATTTT. Translated, it gives CATSRARSGNTIYF.

The chain uses TRBV7-3 and TRBJ2-3, with 8 positions matching TRBD1. The CDR3 is 16 amino acids. The germline V gene has CDR1 SGHTA and CDR2 FQGTGA. V shed 5 bases, J shed 6 bases, and the junction held 13 bases outside the gene matches. CDR3 sequence reads: CASSRSGQGTGDTQYF. CDR3 bases: TGTGCCAGCAGCCGATCCGGACAGGGAACGGGGGATACGCAGTATTTT.

The chain carries TRBV15 and TRBJ2-1, with D maybe TRBD1 (5 bases). CDR1 and CDR2 (germline): LNHNV, YYDKDF (reference sequence). The CDR3 is 16 residues long. V was cut by 0 bases and J by 5 bases, with 14 bases left in between. The CDR3 is CATSREGPADHNEQFF. CDR3 coding DNA: TGTGCCACCAGCAGAGAGGGGCCCGCAGACCACAATGAGCAGTTCTTC. Filled out from reference TRBV15 and TRBJ2-1, the complete variable domain reads DAMVIQNPRYQVTQFGKPVTLSCSQTLNHNVMYWYQQKSSQAPKLLFHYYDKDFNNEADTPDNFQSRRPNTSFCFLDIRSPGLGDTAMYLCATSREGPADHNEQFFGPGTRLTVL.

This clone has only one observation. V and J are TRBV28 and TRBJ1-5; D remains ambiguous. This CDR3 is built from 12 residues. The V and J ends lost 5 bases and 7 bases respectively, with 9 bases between them. CDR1 and CDR2 from the germline V gene are MDHEN and SYDVKM. The CDR3 nucleotides read TGTGCCAGCAGTCTTTACATGCAGCCCCAGCATTTT. Amino acids: CASSLYMQPQHF.

This sequence joins TRBV5-1 and TRBJ2-5, with unresolved D. Germline V lookup: CDR1 SGHRS, CDR2 YFSETQ. Trimming took 0 bases from V and 2 from J, leaving 5 bases between them. The length of the CDR3 is 13 residues. The chain's CDR3 is CASSLERQETQYF. DNA for the CDR3: TGCGCCAGCAGCTTGGAGCGTCAAGAGACCCAGTACTTC.

The chain couples TRBV5-4 to TRBJ2-7, with D possibly being TRBD2 (5 bases). Germline V gives CDR1 SGHNT, CDR2 YYREEE (reference sequence). Trimming removed 2 bases from V and 3 bases from J, with 9 bases in between. The CDR3 spans 13 residues. The CDR3 sequence: CASSFEGLYEQYF. CDR3 nucleotide sequence: TGTGCCAGCAGCTTTGAGGGTCTCTACGAGCAGTACTTC.

The rearrangement joins TRBV1 to TRBJ1-5; the table's D call, TRBD1, has no DNA check behind it. TRBV1 is given as a pseudogene. The CDR3 is 13 residues long. The CDR3 sequence: CTSRRQGHQPQHF. In nucleotides, the CDR3 is TGCACCAGCCGTAGACAGGGCCATCAGCCCCAGCATTTT.

This clone has only a few counts. CDR3 loop: CASSLFAPTDTQYF. The CDR3 bases are TGCGCCAGCAGCTTGTTCGCGCCCACAGATACGCAGTATTTT. The V and J genes are TRBV5-1 and TRBJ2-3; D remains ambiguous. Germline V lookup: CDR1 SGHRS, CDR2 YFSETQ. V lost 1 base and J lost 2, with 8 bases in between. The CDR3 has 14 amino acids.

The chain recombines TRBV28 with TRBJ1-4; 7 nucleotides line up with TRBD1. The germline gives CDR1 MDHEN, CDR2 SYDVKM. The length of the CDR3 is 14 residues. J gave up 0 bases and V 6 bases, and 1 base lay outside the gene matches. CDR3 sequence (DNA): TGTGCCAGCAGGCAGGGGGCAACTAATGAAAAACTGTTTTTT. Translated, it gives CASRQGATNEKLFF.

This chain uses TRBV6-5 with TRBJ2-1; 7 bases are a match to TRBD1. Germline CDR1 MNHEY, CDR2 SVGAGI. The J segment lost 11 bases and the V segment lost 0 bases, leaving 4 bases of the junction unmatched. The CDR3 sequence is 13 residues long. CDR3: CASSYSATGKQFF. In DNA form, the CDR3 reads TGTGCCAGCAGTTACTCCGCGACAGGGAAGCAGTTCTTC.

This chain uses TRBV28 with TRBJ2-7; 9 positions match TRBD1. Germline loops: CDR1 MDHEN, CDR2 SYDVKM. The CDR3 has 16 amino acids. V gave up 4 bases and J gave up 2 bases; unmatched junction bases: 9. The CDR3 DNA is TGTGCCAGCAGTTCCCCGCCCTGGACAGGGGCCTACGAGCAGTACTTC. This encodes CASSSPPWTGAYEQYF.

The CDR3 sequence: CALPGPSNYGYTF. The CDR3 coding sequence is TGTGCCTTACCAGGGCCCTCTAACTATGGCTACACCTTC. The rearrangement joins TRBV30 to TRBJ1-2; weak D call: TRBD1 (5 bases). CDR3 size: 13 residues. Germline V gives CDR1 GTSNPN, CDR2 SVGIG (reference sequence). Between the trimmed V and J ends, which lost 7 bases and 0 bases, there was a span of 12 bases.

V usage is TRBV7-2 and J usage is TRBJ1-1; D remains unclear. Germline V gene lookup returns CDR1 SGHTA and CDR2 FQGNSA. CDR3 size: 13 residues. V shed 4 bases and J shed 7 bases, with 13 bases lying between them. CDR3 sequence: CASSSSAGFEAFF. The CDR3 DNA sequence: TGTGCCAGCAGCTCCTCGGCCGGGTTTGAAGCTTTCTTT.